Described below is a single TCR beta chain sequence and its context. This specimen belongs to a study of blood T cell repertoires in COVID-19. Overall study context: COVID-19 samples from acute and convalescent phases originated in the United States, Italy and Spain.

As processed by the authors: Estimates of nucleated cell counts were drawn from the amplification of reference gene primers. Libraries were prepared by immunoSEQ multiplex PCR; TCRdb keeps only in-frame clonotypes and omits some of them. V, J and clone size derive from that table, while D and trimming were established from the DNA sequence. The sample lists 150,000 to 200,000 clones, around 92% seen once, with 4.8% in the top ten. Seattle patients were enrolled while actively infected and followed longitudinally. The sample consisted of peripheral blood. This receptor was taken from a man aged 30 to 39 with COVID-19, enrolled during active disease.

The CDR3 protein is CASSLTRGQGGFIDTEAFF. In DNA, the CDR3 is TGCGCCAGCAGCCTGACGAGGGGACAGGGGGGATTTATCGACACTGAAGCTTTCTTT. The chain has TRBV5-1 and TRBJ1-1; 11 nucleotides align to TRBD1. The CDR3 has 19 residues. Trimming at V came to 4 bases and at J to 3 bases, leaving 17 bases not matched to a gene. CDR1 and CDR2 from the germline V gene are SGHRS and YFSETQ.